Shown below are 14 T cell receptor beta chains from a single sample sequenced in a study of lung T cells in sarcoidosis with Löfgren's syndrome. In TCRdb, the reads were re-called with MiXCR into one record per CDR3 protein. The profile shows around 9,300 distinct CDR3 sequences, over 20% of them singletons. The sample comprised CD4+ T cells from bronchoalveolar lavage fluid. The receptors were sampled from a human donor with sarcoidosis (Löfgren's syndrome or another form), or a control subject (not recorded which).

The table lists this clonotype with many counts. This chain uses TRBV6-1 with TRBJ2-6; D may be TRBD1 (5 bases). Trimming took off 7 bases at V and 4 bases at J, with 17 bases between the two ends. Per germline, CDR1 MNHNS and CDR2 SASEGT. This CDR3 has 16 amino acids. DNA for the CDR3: TGTGCCAGCACCGAGCATCAGGGTGCCGGGGCCAACGTCCTGACTTTC. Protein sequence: CASTEHQGAGANVLTF.

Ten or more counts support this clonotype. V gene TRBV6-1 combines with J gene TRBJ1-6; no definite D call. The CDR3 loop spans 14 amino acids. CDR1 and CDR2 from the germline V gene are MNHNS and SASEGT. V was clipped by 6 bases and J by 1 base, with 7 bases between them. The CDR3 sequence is CASRIESYNSPLHF. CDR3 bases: TGTGCCAGCAGGATAGAATCCTATAATTCACCCCTCCACTTT.

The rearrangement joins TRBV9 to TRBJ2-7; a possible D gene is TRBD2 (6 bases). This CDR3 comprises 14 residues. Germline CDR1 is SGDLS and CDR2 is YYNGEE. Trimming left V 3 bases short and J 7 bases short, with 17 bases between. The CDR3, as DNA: TGTGCCAGCAGCGGGGGGACTTTTGGACGGGAGCAGTACTTC. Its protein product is CASSGGTFGREQYF.

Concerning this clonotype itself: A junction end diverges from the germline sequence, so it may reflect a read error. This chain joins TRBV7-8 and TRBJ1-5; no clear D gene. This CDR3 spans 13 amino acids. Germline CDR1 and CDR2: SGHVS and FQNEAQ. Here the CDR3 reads CAGSPHSNQPQHF. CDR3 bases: TGTGCCGGCAGCCCCCATAGCAATCAGCCCCAGCATTTT.

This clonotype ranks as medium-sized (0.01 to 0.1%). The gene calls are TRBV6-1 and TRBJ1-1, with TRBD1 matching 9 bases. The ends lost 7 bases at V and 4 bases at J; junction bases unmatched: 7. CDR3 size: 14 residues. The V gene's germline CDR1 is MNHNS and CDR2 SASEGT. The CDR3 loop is CASKEQGASTEAFF. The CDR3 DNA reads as TGTGCCAGCAAGGAACAGGGGGCGAGCACTGAAGCTTTCTTT.

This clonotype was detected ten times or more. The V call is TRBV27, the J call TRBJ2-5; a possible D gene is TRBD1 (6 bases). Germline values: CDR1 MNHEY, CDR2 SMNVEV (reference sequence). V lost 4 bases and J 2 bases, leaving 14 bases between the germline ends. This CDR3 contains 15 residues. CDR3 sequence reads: CASSSPGHRQETQYF. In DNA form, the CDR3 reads TGTGCCAGCAGTTCTCCGGGACACAGACAAGAGACCCAGTACTTC.

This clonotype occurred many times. The CDR3: CASSLNGGPETQYF. In nucleotides, the CDR3 is TGTGCCAGCAGCCTTAACGGGGGACCAGAGACCCAGTACTTC. This sequence joins TRBV7-6 and TRBJ2-5; the D gene is possibly TRBD2 (6 bases). Germline CDR1 and CDR2: SGHVS and FNYEAQ. Trimming removed 5 bases at V and 4 bases at J, with 14 bases between. The CDR3 runs to 14 residues.

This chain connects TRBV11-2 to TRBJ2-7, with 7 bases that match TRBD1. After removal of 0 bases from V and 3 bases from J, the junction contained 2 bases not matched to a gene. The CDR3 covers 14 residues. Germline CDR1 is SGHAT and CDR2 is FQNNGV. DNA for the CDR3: TGTGCCAGCAGCTTAGAGTCAGGGGGCTACGAGCAGTACTTC. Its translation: CASSLESGGYEQYF.

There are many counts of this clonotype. CDR3 nucleotides: TGTGCCAGCACTCCGAAGGGGCAGAACTCCTATAATTCACCCCTCCACTTT. Encoded protein: CASTPKGQNSYNSPLHF. The chain joins TRBV2 to TRBJ1-6; maybe TRBD1 (5 bases). V lost 7 bases and J lost 0, with 16 bases in between. This CDR3 contains 17 residues. Germline lookup yields CDR1 SNHLY and CDR2 FYNNEI.

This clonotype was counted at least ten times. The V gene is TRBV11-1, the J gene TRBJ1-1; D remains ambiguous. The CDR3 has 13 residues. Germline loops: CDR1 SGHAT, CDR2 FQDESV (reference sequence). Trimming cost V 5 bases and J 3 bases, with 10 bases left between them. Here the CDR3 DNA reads TGTGCCAGCAGCCTCCTTTGGGACACTGAAGCTTTCTTT. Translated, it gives CASSLLWDTEAFF.

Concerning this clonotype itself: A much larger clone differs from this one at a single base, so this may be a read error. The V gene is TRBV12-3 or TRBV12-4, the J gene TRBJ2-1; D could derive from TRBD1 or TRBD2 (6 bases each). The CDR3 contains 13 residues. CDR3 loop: CAGSFSGEDEQFF. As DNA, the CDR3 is TGTGCCGGCAGTTTTTCAGGGGAGGATGAGCAGTTCTTC.

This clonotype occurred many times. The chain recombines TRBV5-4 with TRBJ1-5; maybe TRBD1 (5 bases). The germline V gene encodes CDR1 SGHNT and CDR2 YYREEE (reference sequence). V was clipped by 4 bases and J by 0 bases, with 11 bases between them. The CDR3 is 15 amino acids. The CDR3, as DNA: TGTGCCAGCAGCCGGGACGGGAGTAGCAATCAGCCCCAGCATTTT. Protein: CASSRDGSSNQPQHF. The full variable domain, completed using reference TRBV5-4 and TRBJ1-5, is ETGVTQSPTHLIKTRGQQVTLRCSSQSGHNTVSWYQQALGQGPQFIFQYYREEENGRGNFPPRFSGLQFPNYSSELNVNALELDDSALYLCASSRDGSSNQPQHFGDGTRLSIL.

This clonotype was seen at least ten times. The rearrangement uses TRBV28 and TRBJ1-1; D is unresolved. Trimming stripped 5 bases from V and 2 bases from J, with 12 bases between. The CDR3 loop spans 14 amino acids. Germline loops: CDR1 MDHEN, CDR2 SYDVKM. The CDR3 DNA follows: TGTGCCAGCAGTCAGCCCGGTGGCAACACTGAAGCTTTCTTT. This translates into CASSQPGGNTEAFF.

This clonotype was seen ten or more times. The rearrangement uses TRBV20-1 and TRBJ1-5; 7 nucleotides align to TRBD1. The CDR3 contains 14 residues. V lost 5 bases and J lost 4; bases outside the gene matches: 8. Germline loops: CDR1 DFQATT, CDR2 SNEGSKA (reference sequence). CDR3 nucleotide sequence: TGCAGTGCTGCCACAGGGGTAGGAAATCAGCCCCAGCATTTT. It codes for CSAATGVGNQPQHF.